Listed here is a single T cell receptor beta chain. Its binding antigen is unknown. No much larger clone is present one base from it, and per-base qualities are unavailable. The data are from a study of blood T cell repertoires in COVID-19 (dated by TCRdb to 2018 to 2021). Background on the whole study: The collaborator samples originated in the United States, Italy and Spain and spanned the acute and convalescent phases of COVID-19. The material from the prospective study consisted of cDNA or gDNA derived from T cells, B-cell-depleted T cells, or PBMCs. Subjects who had been exposed to COVID-19, were actively infected with it, or had recovered from it provided the deeply sampled blood TCRbeta repertoires that made up the dataset. The repertoires were made available in a free public database intended to serve as a resource for research on the immune response to SARS-CoV-2. The samples were drawn from the first 160 participants of the ongoing ImmuneRACE study and from more than 1,000 subjects provided by 6 global collaborators. The sample metadata nearly always contained a de-identified subject ID, COVID-19 status, age in years and sex. HLA class I and class II types, where available, came from metadata supplied by the sample provider rather than from assay-based typing. General findings and caveats noted by the study authors: The amount of clinical and demographic metadata varied by source and participant and was provided uncurated.

TCRbeta CDR3 regions were amplified from genomic DNA by means of the immunoSEQ Assay, a bias-controlled multiplex PCR. Processing in the source paper ran as follows. Nucleated cell counts per sample were estimated from amplification of reference gene primers within the assay. To quantify the absolute abundance of each unique TCRbeta CDR3 rearrangement, sequence reads were collapsed and filtered. For each sample, productive Simpson clonality was calculated as the square root of Simpson's diversity index over productive rearrangements. TCRdb took over this immuneACCESS table, retaining in-frame rearrangements with V and J assigned. Such tables are incomplete; in checked studies, under half of the missing clones stem from an unresolved V gene, and the remainder is unexplained. For V, J and clone size, that table is used; D and trimming come from the DNA. The sample table contains 250,000 or so clones; only one count was recorded for around 85% of them. Jointly, the top ten make up approximately 2% of the sample.

Participants in the prospective study were aged 18 to 89 years, lived in 20 to 25 United States geographic areas, and enrolled through a virtual design. To assign participants to cohorts, the prospective study relied on clinical history that participants themselves reported in a screening survey and a study questionnaire. Recovered participants in ImmuneRACE Cohort 3 were defined as having two consecutive negative NP/OP PCR tests, clearance from a healthcare professional, or resolution of symptoms. In the prospective study, mobile phlebotomists collected whole blood, serum and a nasopharyngeal or oropharyngeal swab from each participant. Over an approximately 2-month period, participants in the prospective study had the option of providing additional blood draws and questionnaires. Before DNA extraction, prospective study blood samples were shipped either frozen or at room temperature. The clonotype comes from a woman aged 50 to 60 who had recovered from COVID-19. Material for sequencing was PBMCs or T cells enriched from blood (not recorded which).

At the DNA level, the sequence is TGTGCCTGGAGTCCAACCATGAGCTCTGGAAACACCATATATTTT. It is translated as CAWSPTMSSGNTIYF. Recombination linked TRBV30 to TRBJ1-3; no D gene call is confident. For CDR1 and CDR2, the germline V gene (reference sequence) lists GTSNPN and SVGIG. Trimming takes 2 bases from V and 0 bases from J, and the germline ends sit 11 bases apart. Taken from cysteine to phenylalanine, the CDR3 has 15 residues. CDR3 DNA is the only sequence kept; it has 45 bases, read in frame from the first base.